This entry concerns a single T cell receptor beta chain. No antigen is known for it. This entry comes from a study of shared clonotypes between healthy human individuals. Profiled with immunoSEQ multiplex PCR; TCRdb holds only in-frame clones, not every one. The repertoire holds approximately 2,000,000 clones, with 80% to 95% as singletons. Study-level findings and limits: In having few donors, the study represented limited genetic and exposure-history diversity. Clonotypes shared by all four donors outscored non-shared clonotypes in generation probability. Around 5% was the fraction of naive CD4 clonotypes found shared across a few donors.

The sample comprised naive CD4+ T cells from PBMCs. The subset here: CD45RA+ positively selected. This receptor was taken from a man between 18 and 29 years old in good health. Some clones in this sample may be carry-over from other donors' samples.

CDR3 loop: CASQTSGQPKGNEQFF. The CDR3 bases are TGCGCCAGCCAGACTAGCGGCCAACCAAAGGGGAATGAGCAGTTCTTC. The V and J genes are TRBV5-1 and TRBJ2-1; 9 positions match TRBD2. Per the germline V gene, CDR1 is SGHRS and CDR2 is YFSETQ. The trim removed 7 bases at V and 7 bases at J, leaving 15 bases unmatched. The CDR3 is made up of 16 amino acids.